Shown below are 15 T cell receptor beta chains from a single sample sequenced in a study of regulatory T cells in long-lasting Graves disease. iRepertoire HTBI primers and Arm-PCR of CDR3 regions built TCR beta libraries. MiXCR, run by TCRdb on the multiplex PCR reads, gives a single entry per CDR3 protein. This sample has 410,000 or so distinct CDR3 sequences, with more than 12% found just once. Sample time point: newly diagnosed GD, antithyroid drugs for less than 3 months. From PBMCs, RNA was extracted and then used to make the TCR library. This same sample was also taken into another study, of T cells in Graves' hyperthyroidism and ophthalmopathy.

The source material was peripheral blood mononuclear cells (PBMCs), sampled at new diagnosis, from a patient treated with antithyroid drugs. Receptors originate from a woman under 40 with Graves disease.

CDR3 in amino acids: CASSDFRSNQPQHF. Written as DNA, the CDR3 is TGTGCCAGCAGTGACTTTAGGAGCAATCAGCCCCAGCATTTT. The V call is TRBV6-1, the J call TRBJ1-5; D unresolved. CDR3 length: 14 residues. Trimming removed 3 bases from V and 1 base from J, with 7 bases in between. Germline CDR1 MNHNS, CDR2 SASEGT.

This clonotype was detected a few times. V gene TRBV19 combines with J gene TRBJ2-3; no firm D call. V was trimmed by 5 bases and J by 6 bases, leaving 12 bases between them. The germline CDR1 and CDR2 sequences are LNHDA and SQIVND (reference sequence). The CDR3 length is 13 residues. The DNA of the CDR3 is TGTGCCAGTAGTCCGGCCCCCGGGGATACGCAGTATTTT. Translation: CASSPAPGDTQYF.

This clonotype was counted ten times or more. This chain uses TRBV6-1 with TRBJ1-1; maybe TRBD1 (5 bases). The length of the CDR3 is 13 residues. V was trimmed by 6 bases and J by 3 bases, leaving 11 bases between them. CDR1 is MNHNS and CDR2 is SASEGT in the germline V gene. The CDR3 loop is CASSVDTYTEAFF. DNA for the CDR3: TGTGCCAGCAGCGTGGACACCTACACTGAAGCTTTCTTT.

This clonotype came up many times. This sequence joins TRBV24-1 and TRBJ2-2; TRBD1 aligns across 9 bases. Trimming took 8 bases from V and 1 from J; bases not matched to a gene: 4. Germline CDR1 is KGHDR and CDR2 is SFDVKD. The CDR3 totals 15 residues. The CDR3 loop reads CATTSGQGNTGELFF. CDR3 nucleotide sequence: TGTGCCACCACCTCGGGACAGGGGAACACCGGGGAGCTGTTTTTT.

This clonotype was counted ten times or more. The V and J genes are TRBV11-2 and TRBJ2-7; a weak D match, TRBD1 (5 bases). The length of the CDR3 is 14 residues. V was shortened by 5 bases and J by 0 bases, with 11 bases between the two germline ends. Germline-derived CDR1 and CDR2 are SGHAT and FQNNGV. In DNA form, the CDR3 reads TGTGCCAGCAGCCCCCTGGGGCACTCCTACGAGCAGTACTTC. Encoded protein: CASSPLGHSYEQYF.

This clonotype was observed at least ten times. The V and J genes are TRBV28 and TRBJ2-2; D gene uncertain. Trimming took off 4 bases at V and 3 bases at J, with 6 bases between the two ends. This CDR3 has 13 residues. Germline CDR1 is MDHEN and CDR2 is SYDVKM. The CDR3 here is CASSSSYTGELFF. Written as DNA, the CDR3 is TGTGCCAGCAGTTCGTCCTACACCGGGGAGCTGTTTTTT.

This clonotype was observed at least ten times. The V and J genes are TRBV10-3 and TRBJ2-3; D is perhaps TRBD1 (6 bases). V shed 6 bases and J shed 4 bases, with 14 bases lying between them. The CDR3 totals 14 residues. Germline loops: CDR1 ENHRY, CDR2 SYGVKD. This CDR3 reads CAIRSGVEADTQYF. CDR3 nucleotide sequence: TGTGCCATCAGGTCAGGGGTGGAAGCAGATACGCAGTATTTT.

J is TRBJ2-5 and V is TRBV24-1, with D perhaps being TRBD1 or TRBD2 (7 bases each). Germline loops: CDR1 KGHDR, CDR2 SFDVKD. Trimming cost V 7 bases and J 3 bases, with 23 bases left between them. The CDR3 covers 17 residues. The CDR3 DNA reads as TGTGCCACCAGCAGTGATTCAGGGGGGGGTGGGGAAGAGACCCAGTACTTC. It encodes CATSSDSGGGGEETQYF.

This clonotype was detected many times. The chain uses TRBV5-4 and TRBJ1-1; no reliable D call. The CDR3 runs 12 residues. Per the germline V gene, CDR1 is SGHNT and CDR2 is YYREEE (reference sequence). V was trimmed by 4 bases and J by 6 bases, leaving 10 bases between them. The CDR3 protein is CASSLPRAEAFF. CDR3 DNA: TGTGCCAGCAGCCTACCGCGCGCTGAAGCTTTCTTT.

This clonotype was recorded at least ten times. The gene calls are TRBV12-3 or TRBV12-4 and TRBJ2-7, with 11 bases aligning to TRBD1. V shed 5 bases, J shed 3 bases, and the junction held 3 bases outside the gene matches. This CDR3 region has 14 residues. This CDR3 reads CASSRDRGFYEQYF. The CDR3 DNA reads TGTGCCAGCAGTCGGGACAGGGGGTTCTACGAGCAGTACTTC.

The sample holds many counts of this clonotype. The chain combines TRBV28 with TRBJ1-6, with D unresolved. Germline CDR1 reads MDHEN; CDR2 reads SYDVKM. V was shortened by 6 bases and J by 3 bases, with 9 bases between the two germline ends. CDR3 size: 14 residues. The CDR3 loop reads CASSEFFYNSPLHF. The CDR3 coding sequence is TGTGCCAGCAGCGAGTTCTTCTATAATTCACCCCTCCACTTT.

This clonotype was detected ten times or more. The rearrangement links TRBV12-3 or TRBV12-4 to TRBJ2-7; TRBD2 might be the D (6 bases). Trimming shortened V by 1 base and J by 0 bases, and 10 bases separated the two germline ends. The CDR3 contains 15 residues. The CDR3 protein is CASSLGLGLSYEQYF. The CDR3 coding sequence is TGTGCCAGCAGTTTAGGACTAGGGCTCTCCTACGAGCAGTACTTC.

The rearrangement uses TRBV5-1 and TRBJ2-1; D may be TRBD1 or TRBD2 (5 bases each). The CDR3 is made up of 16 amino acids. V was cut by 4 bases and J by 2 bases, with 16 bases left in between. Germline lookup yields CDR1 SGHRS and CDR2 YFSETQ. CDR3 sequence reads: CASSRDPGTAYNEQFF. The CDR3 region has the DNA TGCGCCAGCAGCCGAGACCCCGGGACCGCCTACAATGAGCAGTTCTTC.

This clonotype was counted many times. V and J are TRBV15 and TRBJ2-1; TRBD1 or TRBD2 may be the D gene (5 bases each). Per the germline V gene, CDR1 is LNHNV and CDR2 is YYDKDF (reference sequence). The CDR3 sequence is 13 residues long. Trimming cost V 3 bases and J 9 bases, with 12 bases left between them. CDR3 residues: CATSRGDPSEQFF. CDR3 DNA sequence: TGTGCCACCAGCAGGGGGGACCCCAGTGAGCAGTTCTTC.

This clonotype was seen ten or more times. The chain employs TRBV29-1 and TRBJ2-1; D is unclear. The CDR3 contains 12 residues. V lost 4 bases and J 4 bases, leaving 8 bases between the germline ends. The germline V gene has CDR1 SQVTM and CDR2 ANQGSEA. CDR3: CSVGAGYNEQFF. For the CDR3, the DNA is TGCAGCGTTGGGGCTGGGTACAATGAGCAGTTCTTC.